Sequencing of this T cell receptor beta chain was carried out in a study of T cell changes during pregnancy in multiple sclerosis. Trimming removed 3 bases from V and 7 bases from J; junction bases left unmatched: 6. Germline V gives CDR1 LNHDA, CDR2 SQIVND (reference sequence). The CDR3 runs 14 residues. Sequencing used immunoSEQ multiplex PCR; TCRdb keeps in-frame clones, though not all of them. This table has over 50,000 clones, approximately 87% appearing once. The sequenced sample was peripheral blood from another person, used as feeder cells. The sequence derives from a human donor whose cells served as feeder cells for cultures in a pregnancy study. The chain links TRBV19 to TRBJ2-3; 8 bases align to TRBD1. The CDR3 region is CASSIDRGGNTQYF. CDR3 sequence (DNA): TGTGCCAGTAGTATCGACAGGGGAGGCAATACGCAGTATTTT.